The clone carrying this T cell receptor beta chain appeared many times. What it recognizes is unknown. This sample is part of a study of T cells after yellow fever vaccination. Points from the study as a whole: The booster response re-showed most primary clones: around 96% CD4, around 90% CD8.

Using its own MiXCR run on the 5' RACE reads, TCRdb lists one record per CDR3 protein. The sample includes about 75,000 distinct CDR3 sequences, about 7.3% of them seen just once. V gave up 6 bases and J gave up 0 bases; unmatched junction bases: 6. Germline V gene sequence: CDR1 MNHEY, CDR2 SVGEGT. This CDR3 spans 17 amino acids. V is TRBV6-2 or TRBV6-3 and J is TRBJ1-6; 9 bases are a match to TRBD1. The source was CD8+ T cells sorted from PBMCs, collected around 10 days after the first yellow fever vaccination. The TCR was taken from a man aged 18 to 30 who received the YFV17D yellow fever vaccine. The CDR3 loop is CASSPGQGSSYNSPLHF. The DNA of the CDR3 is TGTGCCAGCAGCCCGGGACAGGGCAGCTCCTATAATTCACCCCTCCACTTT.